This T cell receptor (beta chain) was sequenced in a study of post-analysis software for immune sequencing data. Study at large: As for disease course, relapsing-remitting, secondary progressive and progressive-relapsing multiple sclerosis were all included. Study-wide points: Controls significantly exceeded multiple sclerosis patients in normalized Chao1 diversity. Elevated frequency relative to controls characterized several TRBV segments in patients, TRBV5-6, TRBV5-1 and TRBV20-1 among them.

Comments on this clonotype: Antigen specificity is unknown.

The CDR3 consists of 15 residues. V lost 2 bases and J lost 7, with 18 bases in between. Per the germline V gene, CDR1 is SGHTA and CDR2 is FQGNSA. The library was made from cDNA and included unique molecular identifiers. T cells numbering roughly 0.95 to 10 million yielded some 480,000 cDNA molecules. TCRdb recomputed calls from the PCR reads with MiXCR, one row per CDR3 protein. The sample shows some 260,000 distinct CDR3 sequences, about 38% of them seen only once. This TCR came from a girl aged 5-17 years with multiple sclerosis. The chain employs TRBV7-2 and TRBJ2-7; D gene ambiguous. Sequences were obtained from blood. The CDR3 region is CASSLILGSVNEQYF. The CDR3 region has the DNA TGTGCCAGCAGCTTAATTCTAGGTTCCGTCAATGAGCAGTACTTC.